The 30 T cell receptor beta chains below all came from one sample that was sequenced in a study of T-cell reconstitution after alpha-beta-depleted transplantation in children. A TCRbeta library incorporating unique molecular identifiers was prepared. TCRdb ran MiXCR on the PCR reads and lists one entry per CDR3 protein. The profile shows around 800,000 distinct CDR3 sequences, 16% of them singletons. The material sequenced was PBMCs, mostly from graft donor cells, taken 360 days after TCRalphabeta/CD19-depleted stem cell transplant. These receptors all come from a male patient under 18 who had a stem cell transplant for acute lymphoblastic leukemia, so the T cells may come from the graft donor.

This clonotype has a handful of counts. V gene TRBV7-3 combines with J gene TRBJ2-5; D is unresolved. Per germline, CDR1 SGHTA and CDR2 FQGTGA. The length of the CDR3 is 12 residues. Trimming took 6 bases from V and 0 from J, leaving 5 bases between them. The CDR3 loop reads CASRRYQETQYF. The CDR3 nucleotides read TGTGCCAGCAGGCGGTACCAAGAGACCCAGTACTTC.

V usage is TRBV24-1 and J usage is TRBJ2-1, with a weak D call TRBD2 (5 bases). V was clipped by 3 bases and J by 3 bases, with 8 bases between them. The germline CDR1 and CDR2 sequences are KGHDR and SFDVKD. There are 14 residues in the CDR3. In DNA form, the CDR3 reads TGTGCCACCAGTGATCCGCGGGTCTACAATGAGCAGTTCTTC. The encoded protein is CATSDPRVYNEQFF.

This clonotype has just a few counts. The genes are TRBV18 and TRBJ2-3; D perhaps matches TRBD1 (5 bases). The CDR3 consists of 15 residues. CDR1 and CDR2 from the germline V gene are KGHSH and LQKENI. The V gene lost 5 bases and the J gene lost 1 base, with 13 bases spanning the gap. The CDR3 region is CASSSLAQGTDTQYF. The CDR3, as DNA: TGTGCCAGCTCATCTCTCGCACAGGGCACAGATACGCAGTATTTT. The whole variable domain, remainder taken from reference TRBV18 and TRBJ2-3, is NAGVMQNPRHLVRRRGQEARLRCSPMKGHSHVYWYRQLPEEGLKFMVYLQKENIIDESGMPKERFSAEFPKEGPSILRIQQVVRGDSAAYFCASSSLAQGTDTQYFGPGTRLTVL.

The chain joins TRBV2 to TRBJ2-1; 10 nucleotides agree with TRBD1. V was pared by 9 bases and J by 9 bases, with 8 bases of the junction left unmatched. This CDR3 region has 13 residues. Germline CDR1 reads SNHLY; CDR2 reads FYNNEI. The CDR3 DNA sequence: TGTGCCAGTCAAAGGACAGGGGGTGGTGAGCAGTTCTTC. It is translated as CASQRTGGGEQFF.

The CDR3 is CSAQPWTYGYTF. CDR3 nucleotides: TGCAGTGCCCAGCCCTGGACCTATGGCTACACCTTC. The chain joins TRBV20-1 to TRBJ1-2; no definite D call. V lost 6 bases and J lost 4, with 12 bases in between. The CDR3 length is 12 residues. The V gene's germline CDR1 is DFQATT and CDR2 SNEGSKA (reference sequence).

This clonotype was counted only a few times. V is TRBV7-6 and J is TRBJ2-1; 10 nucleotides line up with TRBD2. Germline trimming cut 0 bases from V and 3 bases from J; bases unmatched to any gene: 8. CDR3 length equals 18 residues. CDR1 is SGHVS and CDR2 is FNYEAQ in the germline V gene. The CDR3 sequence: CASSLAFGGTSVYNEQFF. Written as DNA, the CDR3 is TGTGCCAGCAGCTTAGCTTTTGGGGGGACTAGCGTCTACAATGAGCAGTTCTTC.

The chain recombines TRBV5-1 with TRBJ2-7; D may be TRBD2 (6 bases). The CDR3 consists of 15 residues. Germline values: CDR1 SGHRS, CDR2 YFSETQ. V gave up 4 bases and J gave up 2 bases, with 16 bases separating them. The CDR3 loop is CASSPPTSYAYEQYF. The CDR3 DNA is TGCGCCAGCAGCCCGCCGACTAGTTACGCCTACGAGCAGTACTTC.

The chain carries TRBV6-4 and TRBJ1-6, with D possibly being TRBD1 (6 bases). The CDR3 extends over 13 amino acids. Germline CDR1 is MRHNA and CDR2 is SNTAGT. V lost 7 bases to trimming and J lost 9 bases, with 13 bases between them. CDR3 bases: TGTGCCAGCACCCCACAGGGTAGTTCACCCCTCCACTTT. As protein: CASTPQGSSPLHF.

This clonotype was seen repeatedly, ten times or more. This chain connects TRBV10-3 to TRBJ2-7; 7 bases map to TRBD1. Losses at the gene ends were 4 bases for V and 3 bases for J; bases not matched to a gene: 9. CDR3 length: 15 amino acids. The germline CDR1 and CDR2 sequences are ENHRY and SYGVKD. The CDR3 protein is CAISGPTTGIYEQYF. As DNA, the CDR3 is TGTGCCATCAGTGGCCCGACGACAGGGATCTACGAGCAGTACTTC.

This clonotype was detected many times. CDR3 in DNA: TGTGCCAGCAGTGGACCTAGCGGGAGGGCCAAAGATACGCAGTATTTT. It specifies CASSGPSGRAKDTQYF. The chain links TRBV12-3 or TRBV12-4 to TRBJ2-3; 12 bases match TRBD2. This CDR3 comprises 16 residues. Trimming at V came to 5 bases and at J to 5 bases, leaving 8 bases not matched to a gene.

The V call is TRBV20-1, the J call TRBJ2-7; D gene unclear. CDR1 is DFQATT, CDR2 SNEGSKA, per germline (reference sequence). Trimming took 1 base from V and 3 from J, leaving 10 bases between them. The CDR3 is 13 residues long. CDR3 sequence (DNA): TGCAGTGCTAGAGTCGTCGGTTACTACGAGCAGTACTTC. Protein product: CSARVVGYYEQYF.

The chain is built from TRBV24-1 and TRBJ1-1, with TRBD1 as a possible D gene (5 bases). Germline values: CDR1 KGHDR, CDR2 SFDVKD. The CDR3 sequence is 15 residues long. Trimming stripped 2 bases from V and 0 bases from J, with 9 bases between. DNA for the CDR3: TGTGCCACCAGTGATTCGGGGCGGGTGAACACTGAAGCTTTCTTT. This gives the protein CATSDSGRVNTEAFF.

This clonotype came up a few times. The chain employs TRBV4-1 and TRBJ2-1; 8 nucleotides align to TRBD2. Germline CDR1 is MGHRA and CDR2 is YSYEKL. V shed 4 bases and J 8 bases; nucleotides not matched to a gene: 10. This CDR3 region has 15 residues. The CDR3 protein is CASSRTSGPGDEQFF. The CDR3 DNA reads as TGCGCCAGCAGCCGAACTAGCGGCCCCGGGGATGAGCAGTTCTTC.

This clonotype was counted a few times. The V call is TRBV7-9, the J call TRBJ2-5; perhaps TRBD1 as D (6 bases). The V end was cut by 9 bases, the J end by 1 base, with 12 bases between. The CDR3 loop spans 13 amino acids. Germline CDR1 SEHNR, CDR2 FQNEAQ (reference sequence). CDR3 amino acids: CASIGTSQETQYF. The CDR3 nucleotides read TGTGCCAGTATCGGGACAAGCCAAGAGACCCAGTACTTC.

The chain has TRBV7-9 and TRBJ2-1, with 10 positions matching TRBD2. V shed 6 bases, J shed 9 bases, and the junction held 14 bases outside the gene matches. This CDR3 is 16 amino acids long. Germline lookup yields CDR1 SEHNR and CDR2 FQNEAQ (reference sequence). This CDR3 reads CASSTPISGRRVEQFF. CDR3 DNA sequence: TGTGCCAGCAGTACTCCCATTAGCGGGAGGAGGGTTGAGCAGTTCTTC.

The genes are TRBV18 and TRBJ1-1; a possible D gene is TRBD1 (5 bases). V lost 6 bases to trimming and J lost 8 bases, with 19 bases between them. This CDR3 spans 14 amino acids. Per the germline V gene, CDR1 is KGHSH and CDR2 is LQKENI. In DNA form, the CDR3 reads TGTGCCAGCTCGCCTACCGGGACCCCTCTGGAAGCTTTCTTT. It is translated as CASSPTGTPLEAFF.

This clonotype was seen many times. The V call is TRBV20-1, the J call TRBJ2-1; TRBD2 matches 14 bases. V gave up 3 bases and J gave up 8 bases; unmatched junction bases: 3. The CDR3 extends over 14 amino acids. Germline CDR1 and CDR2: DFQATT and SNEGSKA (reference sequence). The CDR3 loop is CSASGTSGSYEQFF. The CDR3 region has the DNA TGCAGTGCTAGCGGGACTAGCGGGAGCTATGAGCAGTTCTTC.

This clonotype was detected a few times. Written as DNA, the CDR3 is TGCGCCAGCAGCTTGGATCCGATCCCCCTTTACAATGAGCAGTTCTTC. Protein sequence: CASSLDPIPLYNEQFF. V usage is TRBV5-1 and J usage is TRBJ2-1, with D unclear. The CDR3 has 16 residues. V was cut by 0 bases and J by 4 bases, with 14 bases left in between. Looked up from germline, CDR1 is SGHRS and CDR2 is YFSETQ.

This chain links TRBV4-2 with TRBJ2-4; D could derive from TRBD1 or TRBD2 (6 bases each). Germline V lookup: CDR1 LGHNA, CDR2 YNFKEQ. V was cut by 4 bases and J by 7 bases, with 23 bases left in between. This CDR3 region has 17 residues. The CDR3, as DNA: TGTGCCAGCAGCCGATTGATGGGACTCGAGAGGGGGAACATTCAGTACTTC. Translation: CASSRLMGLERGNIQYF.

The table lists this clonotype with a few counts. This chain uses TRBV20-1 with TRBJ2-3; the D gene is possibly TRBD2 (5 bases). This CDR3 contains 12 residues. CDR1 and CDR2 (germline): DFQATT, SNEGSKA (reference sequence). Between the trimmed V and J ends, which lost 0 bases and 5 bases, there was a span of 6 bases. CDR3 residues: CSARDGGDTQYF. The CDR3 region has the DNA TGCAGTGCTAGAGACGGAGGAGATACGCAGTATTTT.

This chain joins TRBV2 and TRBJ1-2; D not resolved. Trimming stripped 4 bases from V and 1 base from J, with 10 bases between. Germline-derived CDR1 and CDR2 are SNHLY and FYNNEI. CDR3 length equals 14 residues. CDR3 nucleotide sequence: TGTGCCAGCAGTGGGAGGGATATTAACTATGGCTACACCTTC. Its translation: CASSGRDINYGYTF.

This clonotype was found once. A read error may be the cause here, since a much bigger clone is one base away. The chain links TRBV7-8 to TRBJ2-3, with D hard to call. The CDR3 consists of 16 residues. CDR1 is SGHVS and CDR2 is FQNEAQ in the germline V gene. Trimming cost V 0 bases and J 2 bases, with 12 bases left between them. The CDR3 here is CASSLARLVFTDTQYF. The CDR3 bases are TGTGCCAGCAGCTTAGCGAGACTGGTGTTCACAGATACGCAGTATTTT.

The chain carries TRBV12-3 or TRBV12-4 and TRBJ2-1; D is unclear. This CDR3 comprises 15 residues. V was pared by 6 bases and J by 0 bases, with 12 bases between. CDR3 loop: CASSETSSSYNEQFF. The CDR3 DNA follows: TGTGCCAGCAGCGAGACTTCAAGCTCCTACAATGAGCAGTTCTTC.

A few counts support this clonotype. The V gene is TRBV5-1, the J gene TRBJ2-1, with 7 bases that match TRBD2. The CDR3 consists of 14 residues. Germline loops: CDR1 SGHRS, CDR2 YFSETQ. The V segment lost 3 bases and the J segment 8 bases; nucleotides outside the gene matches: 8. The CDR3 bases are TGCGCCAGCAGCTGGGCTAGCGGAAGCTATGAGCAGTTCTTC. Its protein is CASSWASGSYEQFF.

The gene calls are TRBV12-3 or TRBV12-4 and TRBJ2-1; TRBD1 aligns across 8 bases. The CDR3 is 15 residues long. After removal of 6 bases from V and 1 base from J, the junction contained 5 bases not matched to a gene. CDR3 coding DNA: TGTGCCAGCAGGGACCGGGACAGGTCCTACAATGAGCAGTTCTTC. Amino acids: CASRDRDRSYNEQFF.

This clonotype is a singleton in its sample. The J gene is TRBJ1-4, the V gene TRBV7-2; 7 nucleotides align to TRBD1. The germline CDR1 and CDR2 sequences are SGHTA and FQGNSA. The CDR3 loop spans 15 amino acids. The ends lost 5 bases at V and 5 bases at J; junction bases unmatched: 8. This CDR3 reads CASSRQGLGNEKLFF. The CDR3 nucleotides are TGTGCCAGCAGCAGACAGGGTCTAGGCAATGAAAAACTGTTTTTT.

The rearrangement uses TRBV29-1 and TRBJ2-3, with D uncertain. V lost 6 bases, J lost 0 bases, and 13 bases lay in between. Germline values: CDR1 SQVTM, CDR2 ANQGSEA. CDR3 length: 14 residues. The CDR3 reads CSVVERRSTDTQYF. CDR3 DNA: TGCAGCGTGGTGGAGAGACGGAGCACAGATACGCAGTATTTT.

The gene calls are TRBV7-9 and TRBJ2-5; no clear D gene. CDR1 is SEHNR and CDR2 is FQNEAQ in the germline V gene (reference sequence). The CDR3 has 11 amino acids. V lost 4 bases and J lost 3, with 3 bases in between. CDR3: CASSWKETQYF. The CDR3 DNA reads as TGTGCCAGCAGCTGGAAAGAGACCCAGTACTTC. The full variable domain, its missing parts supplied by reference TRBV7-9 and TRBJ2-5, is DTGVSQNPRHKITKRGQNVTFRCDPISEHNRLYWYRQTLGQGPEFLTYFQNEAQLEKSRLLSDRFSAERPKGSFSTLEIQRTEQGDSAMYLCASSWKETQYFGPGTRLLVL.

This clonotype was found a few times. The chain combines TRBV4-1 with TRBJ2-3, with a possible D match to TRBD1 (5 bases). V gave up 4 bases and J gave up 1 base, with 12 bases separating them. Germline V gene sequence: CDR1 MGHRA, CDR2 YSYEKL. There are 15 residues in the CDR3. CDR3 DNA sequence: TGCGCCAGCAGCCCCCTGGGGCCCCGCACAGATACGCAGTATTTT. Amino acid sequence: CASSPLGPRTDTQYF.

The CDR3 bases are TGTGCCAGTTTACCCAGGGTAGGCACTGAAGCTTTCTTT. Translating it yields CASLPRVGTEAFF. V is TRBV27 and J is TRBJ1-1, with a weak D call TRBD1 (5 bases). Germline loops: CDR1 MNHEY, CDR2 SMNVEV (reference sequence). Trimming pared 9 bases from V and 4 bases from J, leaving 15 bases between. The CDR3 runs 13 residues.